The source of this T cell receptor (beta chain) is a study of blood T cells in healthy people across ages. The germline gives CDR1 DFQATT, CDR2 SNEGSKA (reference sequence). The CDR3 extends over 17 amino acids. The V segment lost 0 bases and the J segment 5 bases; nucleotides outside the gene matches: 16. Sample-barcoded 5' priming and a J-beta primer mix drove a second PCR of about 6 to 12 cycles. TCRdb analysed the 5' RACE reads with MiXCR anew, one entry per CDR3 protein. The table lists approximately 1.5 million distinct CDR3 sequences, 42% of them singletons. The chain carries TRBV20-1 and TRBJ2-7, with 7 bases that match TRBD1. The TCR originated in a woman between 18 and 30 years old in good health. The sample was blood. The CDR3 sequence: CSAREGVEETGLNEQYF. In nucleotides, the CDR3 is TGCAGTGCTAGAGAGGGGGTAGAAGAGACAGGGCTCAACGAGCAGTACTTC.